This T cell receptor beta chain was recorded in a study of T cells in Graves' hyperthyroidism and ophthalmopathy. Study in general: Sampling of peripheral blood happened at initial diagnosis, prior to any treatment.

V lost 2 bases and J lost 1, with 12 bases in between. CDR1 and CDR2 (germline): MNHNS, SASEGT. This CDR3 region has 16 residues. About this clonotype: What it binds is not known.

With duration under 3 months, ophthalmopathy was active: Clinical Activity Score at least 3, NOSPECS at least 4. The PBMCs studied were ones that came from roughly 11 ml fresh peripheral blood. Regarding the study as a whole: Most thyroid clonotypes expanded above 0.001 were also detected in blood.

RNA transcripts yielded amplified TCR beta CDR3 regions. First-round RT-PCR targeting the TCR CDR3 was performed with the HTBI primer set. TCRdb passed the multiplex PCR reads through MiXCR, listing each CDR3 protein once. The data show around 350,000 distinct CDR3 sequences, 15% seen once. The chain joins TRBV6-1 to TRBJ1-5; no firm D call. The source is an older woman with Graves' ophthalmopathy. Sample: blood. CDR3 region: CASSESAGMSNQPQHF. CDR3 DNA sequence: TGTGCCAGCAGTGAAAGTGCGGGGATGAGCAATCAGCCCCAGCATTTT.